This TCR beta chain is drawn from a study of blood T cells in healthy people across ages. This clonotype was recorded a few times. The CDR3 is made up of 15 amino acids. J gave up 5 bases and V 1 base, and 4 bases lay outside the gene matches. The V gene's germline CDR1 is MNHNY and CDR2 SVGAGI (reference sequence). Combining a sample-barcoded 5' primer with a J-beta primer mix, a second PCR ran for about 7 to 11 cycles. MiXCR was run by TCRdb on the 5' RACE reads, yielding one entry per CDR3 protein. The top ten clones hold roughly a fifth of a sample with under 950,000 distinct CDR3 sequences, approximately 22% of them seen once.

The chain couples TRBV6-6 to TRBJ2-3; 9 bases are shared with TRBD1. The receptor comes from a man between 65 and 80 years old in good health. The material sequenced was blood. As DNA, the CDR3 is TGTGCCAGCAGTTACTTGGGACAGGGACTAGATACGCAGTATTTT. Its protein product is CASSYLGQGLDTQYF.